This passage covers 31 T cell receptor beta chains from one sample sequenced in a study of cytotoxic CD8 clonotypes in ibrutinib-treated CLL. The repertoire was sequenced with immunoSEQ multiplex PCR; TCRdb's copy has only in-frame clones and lacks some. The table records 100,000 to 150,000 clones, 80% to 90% of them present only once. This material consisted of PBMCs, taken after 24 months of ibrutinib treatment. Receptors were obtained from a human donor with chronic lymphocytic leukemia.

In regard to this clone: An end of the junction does not agree with germline; a read error may underlie this. The genes are TRBV5-6 and TRBJ1-2; no clear D gene. This CDR3 region has 15 residues. The germline V gene encodes CDR1 SGHDT and CDR2 YYEEEE. CDR3 nucleotide sequence: TGTGCCGGCAGCCCTTCGAAACTTCGGGAAGGTGGCTACACCTTC. This translates into CAGSPSKLREGGYTF.

V and J are TRBV5-1 and TRBJ2-5, with 12 nucleotides matching TRBD2. J lost 4 bases, V lost 4 bases, and 8 bases had no gene match. The CDR3 contains 16 residues. Germline CDR1 and CDR2: SGHRS and YFSETQ. CDR3: CASSHGTSGWGETQYF. CDR3 sequence (DNA): TGCGCCAGCAGCCACGGGACTAGCGGGTGGGGAGAGACCCAGTACTTC.

The chain links TRBV28 to TRBJ2-5; weak D call: TRBD2 (7 bases). From germline, CDR1 is MDHEN and CDR2 SYDVKM. This CDR3 is built from 13 residues. V shed 8 bases and J shed 5 bases, with 15 bases lying between them. Written as DNA, the CDR3 is TGTGCCAGCGGACAGCCCGGGGGGGAGACCCAGTACTTC. As protein: CASGQPGGETQYF.

The chain links TRBV7-3 to TRBJ2-7, with no clear D. CDR3 length: 12 residues. Germline CDR1 SGHTA, CDR2 FQGTGA. V shed 0 bases and J shed 5 bases, with 5 bases lying between them. CDR3 coding DNA: TGTGCCAGCAGCTTAACCCCCAACGAGCAGTACTTC. Encoded protein: CASSLTPNEQYF.

The chain has TRBV18 and TRBJ1-2; tentative D call: TRBD1 (5 bases). The CDR3 spans 15 residues. The V and J ends lost 2 bases and 0 bases respectively, with 10 bases between them. Germline loops: CDR1 KGHSH, CDR2 LQKENI. CDR3 region: CASSPDDRPNYGYTF. CDR3 DNA: TGTGCCAGCTCACCAGACGACAGACCTAACTATGGCTACACCTTC.

J is TRBJ1-2 and V is TRBV11-2; possibly TRBD1 for D (5 bases). Germline CDR1 and CDR2: SGHAT and FQNNGV. There are 13 residues in the CDR3. The germline V and J ends were trimmed by 0 bases and 8 bases, with 10 bases remaining between them. As DNA, the CDR3 is TGTGCCAGCAGCTTAGAGGGCAGGGACGGCTACACCTTC. Translating gives CASSLEGRDGYTF.

This chain connects TRBV5-1 to TRBJ2-7, with D perhaps TRBD2 (5 bases). The CDR3 is 15 amino acids. Looked up from germline, CDR1 is SGHRS and CDR2 is YFSETQ. V lost 0 bases and J lost 2, with 12 bases in between. The CDR3 protein is CASSLVPGSTYEQYF. The CDR3 nucleotides are TGCGCCAGCAGCTTGGTTCCGGGGTCCACCTACGAGCAGTACTTC.

The V and J genes are TRBV21-1 and TRBJ2-5; the table assigns TRBD2, which was not confirmed against the DNA. TRBV21-1 is termed a pseudogene. This CDR3 spans 15 amino acids. CDR3 DNA sequence: TGTGCCAGCAGCATGTGTGCCGCTATTCAAGAGACCCAGTACTTC. Protein: CASSMCAAIQETQYF.

The V call is TRBV6-6, the J call TRBJ2-2; 7 bases agree with TRBD1. The J segment lost 4 bases and the V segment lost 10 bases, leaving 9 bases of the junction unmatched. This CDR3 has 14 residues. Per germline, CDR1 MNHNY and CDR2 SVGAGI (reference sequence). CDR3 in amino acids: CAIGVAGGTGELFF. CDR3 coding DNA: TGTGCCATTGGCGTGGCAGGGGGCACCGGGGAGCTGTTTTTT.

A single count supports this clone. V and J are TRBV28 and TRBJ1-5, with 7 bases identical to TRBD1. The CDR3 totals 14 residues. V shed 3 bases, J shed 4 bases, and the junction held 3 bases outside the gene matches. Germline CDR1 is MDHEN and CDR2 is SYDVKM. CDR3 sequence reads: CASSFGTVNQPQHF. The CDR3 DNA follows: TGTGCCAGCAGTTTCGGGACAGTGAATCAGCCCCAGCATTTT.

This clone appeared a single time. This sequence joins TRBV19 and TRBJ2-5; tentative D call: TRBD2 (7 bases). The CDR3 length is 14 residues. Germline CDR1 is LNHDA and CDR2 is SQIVND (reference sequence). V shed 0 bases and J shed 5 bases, with 10 bases lying between them. The CDR3: CASSIDRGGETQYF. Written as DNA, the CDR3 is TGTGCCAGTAGTATAGACAGGGGAGGGGAGACCCAGTACTTC. The full variable domain, with the rest looked up from reference TRBV19 and TRBJ2-5, is DGGITQSPKYLFRKEGQNVTLSCEQNLNHDAMYWYRQDPGQGLRLIYYSQIVNDFQKGDIAEGYSVSREKKESFPLTVTSAQKNPTAFYLCASSIDRGGETQYFGPGTRLLVL.

The chain combines TRBV19 with TRBJ1-1; no clear D gene. From germline, CDR1 is LNHDA and CDR2 SQIVND (reference sequence). The V gene lost 3 bases and the J gene lost 7 bases, with 3 bases spanning the gap. The CDR3 runs 10 residues. The CDR3 is CASSIDEAFF. The CDR3 nucleotides read TGTGCCAGTAGTATCGATGAAGCTTTCTTT. The variable domain in full, with the rest retrieved from reference TRBV19 and TRBJ1-1, is DGGITQSPKYLFRKEGQNVTLSCEQNLNHDAMYWYRQDPGQGLRLIYYSQIVNDFQKGDIAEGYSVSREKKESFPLTVTSAQKNPTAFYLCASSIDEAFFGQGTRLTVV.

The rearrangement uses TRBV19 and TRBJ2-7; D perhaps matches TRBD1 (6 bases). Germline V gene data show CDR1 as LNHDA and CDR2 as SQIVND (reference sequence). Trimming stripped 1 base from V and 3 bases from J, with 19 bases between. The CDR3 runs to 17 residues. CDR3 loop: CASSIGGSQGGLYEQYF. CDR3 nucleotides: TGTGCCAGTAGTATAGGGGGATCACAGGGCGGCCTCTACGAGCAGTACTTC.

V usage is TRBV7-3 and J usage is TRBJ2-2, with D maybe TRBD1 (6 bases). Germline V gene data show CDR1 as SGHTA and CDR2 as FQGTGA. There are 14 residues in the CDR3. V dropped 4 bases and J dropped 6 bases, with 12 bases sitting between them. The CDR3 DNA follows: TGTGCCAGCAGCTGGACACAGGGAGCCGGGGAGCTGTTTTTT. Its translation is CASSWTQGAGELFF.

The chain combines TRBV4-1 with TRBJ1-1; D uncertain. CDR1 is MGHRA and CDR2 is YSYEKL in the germline V gene. CDR3 length equals 13 residues. V shed 4 bases and J shed 5 bases, with 11 bases lying between them. The CDR3: CASSRGPGTEAFF. In DNA form, the CDR3 reads TGCGCCAGCAGCCGCGGTCCAGGTACTGAAGCTTTCTTT.

V and J are TRBV28 and TRBJ1-3, with a possible D match to TRBD1 (6 bases). Per the germline V gene, CDR1 is MDHEN and CDR2 is SYDVKM. V gave up 6 bases and J gave up 0 bases, with 15 bases separating them. The CDR3 consists of 16 residues. CDR3: CASSTIQGSSGNTIYF. The CDR3 nucleotides are TGTGCCAGCAGCACCATACAGGGAAGCTCTGGAAACACCATATATTTT.

This chain connects TRBV4-1 to TRBJ2-2; D ambiguous. The CDR3 is 16 amino acids. V lost 0 bases and J 0 bases, leaving 8 bases between the germline ends. Germline V gives CDR1 MGHRA, CDR2 YSYEKL. Here the CDR3 reads CASSQDVRANTGELFF. CDR3 nucleotides: TGCGCCAGCAGCCAAGACGTACGCGCGAACACCGGGGAGCTGTTTTTT.

The chain recombines TRBV11-2 with TRBJ2-3, with 11 bases fitting TRBD2. The CDR3 has 16 amino acids. Germline CDR1 SGHAT, CDR2 FQNNGV. Unmatched junction bases numbered 8, after V lost 5 bases and J lost 4 bases. The CDR3 spells CASSGYSGGAADTQYF. The DNA of the CDR3 is TGTGCCAGCAGCGGATATAGCGGGGGGGCGGCAGATACGCAGTATTTT.

Regarding this clone: Its ends do not fully match the called genes, so a read error is possible. The genes are TRBV4-3 and TRBJ1-5; D possibly corresponds to TRBD1 (5 bases). The CDR3 totals 13 residues. Germline loops: CDR1 LGHNA, CDR2 YSLEER. Written as DNA, the CDR3 is TGCGCCAGCAGCCAAGATAGGTCCGGGGCACTATACTTT. As protein: CASSQDRSGALYF.

The chain combines TRBV6-6 with TRBJ2-3, with a weak D call TRBD1 (6 bases). This CDR3 has 14 amino acids. Germline values: CDR1 MNHNY, CDR2 SVGAGI (reference sequence). V lost 10 bases, J lost 5 bases, and 19 bases lay in between. The CDR3 DNA follows: TGTGCCACCGACGACAGGCCGCCTAGAGATACGCAGTATTTT. This codes for CATDDRPPRDTQYF.

As for this clone: Other DNA sequences in this sample translate to the same CDR3. This chain uses TRBV28 with TRBJ2-7; no clear D gene. Between the trimmed V and J ends, which lost 2 bases and 2 bases, there was a span of 7 bases. CDR3 length: 13 residues. Per germline, CDR1 MDHEN and CDR2 SYDVKM. The CDR3 sequence: CASSLGLTYEQYF. In DNA form, the CDR3 reads TGTGCCAGCAGTTTAGGGCTTACCTACGAGCAGTACTTC.

The CDR3 loop reads CASSEIGSRNTEAFF. The CDR3 nucleotides read TGTGCCAGCAGTGAAATTGGGTCGCGGAACACTGAAGCTTTCTTT. J is TRBJ1-1 and V is TRBV6-1; D is ambiguous. There are 15 residues in the CDR3. Germline V gene data show CDR1 as MNHNS and CDR2 as SASEGT. The germline V and J ends were trimmed by 2 bases and 1 base, with 11 bases remaining between them.

This clone was observed a few times. The rearrangement joins TRBV9 to TRBJ2-3, with D unresolved. V lost 4 bases and J 0 bases, leaving 18 bases between the germline ends. This CDR3 is 17 amino acids long. Germline CDR1 is SGDLS and CDR2 is YYNGEE. Here the CDR3 DNA reads TGTGCCAGCAGCCCCGCGTTAGGTGGGTCTAGCACAGATACGCAGTATTTT. Protein sequence: CASSPALGGSSTDTQYF.

This chain joins TRBV7-8 and TRBJ2-7; perhaps D is TRBD1 or TRBD2 (6 bases each). Germline CDR1 SGHVS, CDR2 FQNEAQ. V was shortened by 8 bases and J by 7 bases, with 15 bases between the two germline ends. The CDR3 is made up of 12 amino acids. The CDR3 nucleotides are TGTGCCAGCGGGACACGGAGGGGAGAGCAGTACTTC. It is translated as CASGTRRGEQYF.

The V and J genes are TRBV7-2 and TRBJ2-2; 7 bases align to TRBD1. V lost 5 bases, J lost 4 bases, and 4 bases stayed unmatched. CDR1 and CDR2 from the germline V gene are SGHTA and FQGNSA. The CDR3 is made up of 14 amino acids. The CDR3 DNA sequence: TGTGCCAGCAGCGGACAGGCGGGCACCGGGGAGCTGTTTTTT. Protein: CASSGQAGTGELFF.

This rearrangement joins TRBV28 to TRBJ1-3, with 7 bases identical to TRBD1. This CDR3 spans 17 amino acids. With 5 bases clipped from V and 3 bases from J, the junction kept 13 bases outside the gene matches. The germline V gene has CDR1 MDHEN and CDR2 SYDVKM. CDR3 region: CASSNPGQKAFGNTIYF. CDR3 nucleotide sequence: TGTGCCAGCAGTAATCCGGGACAGAAGGCCTTTGGAAACACCATATATTTT.

The rearrangement joins TRBV27 to TRBJ2-1; weak D call: TRBD2 (6 bases). Per the germline V gene, CDR1 is MNHEY and CDR2 is SMNVEV (reference sequence). The V and J ends lost 4 bases and 0 bases respectively, with 19 bases between them. The CDR3 extends over 18 amino acids. CDR3 nucleotides: TGTGCCAGCAGTTCCTTATTCCAGCGGGTCCTCTCCTACAATGAGCAGTTCTTC. It codes for CASSSLFQRVLSYNEQFF.

The chain links TRBV19 to TRBJ1-2, with D uncertain. The germline V and J ends were trimmed by 4 bases and 8 bases, with 14 bases remaining between them. The germline gives CDR1 LNHDA, CDR2 SQIVND (reference sequence). The CDR3 is 13 residues long. The CDR3 reads CASSSAGGHGYTF. In DNA form, the CDR3 reads TGTGCCAGTAGTAGCGCAGGAGGGCACGGCTACACCTTC. Drawing the rest from reference TRBV19 and TRBJ1-2, the complete variable domain is DGGITQSPKYLFRKEGQNVTLSCEQNLNHDAMYWYRQDPGQGLRLIYYSQIVNDFQKGDIAEGYSVSREKKESFPLTVTSAQKNPTAFYLCASSSAGGHGYTFGSGTRLTVV.

This sequence joins TRBV11-2 and TRBJ2-3; a weak D match, TRBD2 (6 bases). The germline V gene encodes CDR1 SGHAT and CDR2 FQNNGV. Between the trimmed V and J ends, which lost 1 base and 1 base, there was a span of 15 bases. The CDR3 length is 17 residues. The CDR3 spells CASSLGPGGLRTDTQYF. The CDR3 coding sequence is TGTGCCAGCAGCTTAGGGCCCGGGGGTCTTCGCACAGATACGCAGTATTTT.

This clone was found a few times. The V call is TRBV2, the J call TRBJ2-7; D call uncertain. There are 15 residues in the CDR3. Trimming stripped 7 bases from V and 0 bases from J, with 16 bases between. Germline V CDR1 and CDR2: SNHLY, FYNNEI. The CDR3 bases are TGTGCCAGCACGAATAGTATTGGGCCCTCCTACGAGCAGTACTTC. Encoded protein: CASTNSIGPSYEQYF.

The rearrangement uses TRBV4-2 and TRBJ2-5; 10 nucleotides align to TRBD2. This CDR3 region has 15 residues. Germline V gene sequence: CDR1 LGHNA, CDR2 YNFKEQ. The V gene end was trimmed by 4 bases and the J gene end by 1 base; junction bases not matched to a gene: 3. The CDR3 DNA reads as TGTGCCAGCAGCCGTATAGCGGGGGGCCAAGAGACCCAGTACTTC. Translated, it gives CASSRIAGGQETQYF.